The 17 T cell receptor beta chains reported below all come from one sample, sequenced in a study of Ad26.COV2.S vaccination and SARS-CoV-2 variants. Produced via immunoSEQ multiplex PCR; TCRdb's table is partial and in-frame only. Of about 180,000 clones in the sample, roughly 85% were seen once. The material was peripheral blood, obtained after recovery from COVID-19. These receptors all stem from a human donor who had recovered from COVID-19.

The CDR3 DNA reads TGTGCCAGCAGAGACACCGGGGAGCTGTTTTTT. This encodes CASRDTGELFF. The chain has TRBV12-3 or TRBV12-4 and TRBJ2-2; D gene unclear. The V end lost 6 bases, the J end lost 3 bases, and 2 bases lay between the germline ends. The CDR3 spans 11 residues.

V and J are TRBV18 and TRBJ2-5; possibly TRBD1 or TRBD2 for D (6 bases each). In germline, CDR1 is KGHSH, CDR2 LQKENI. V lost 4 bases and J lost 4, with 10 bases in between. CDR3 length: 13 amino acids. The CDR3 reads CASSHGGVETQYF. As DNA, the CDR3 is TGTGCCAGCTCACACGGGGGCGTAGAGACCCAGTACTTC.

CDR3 loop: CASSLTGAGEQYF. CDR3 sequence (DNA): TGTGCCAGCAGCTTGACAGGTGCGGGGGAGCAGTACTTC. The chain carries TRBV5-4 and TRBJ2-7, with D possibly matching TRBD2 (6 bases). Germline CDR1 and CDR2: SGHNT and YYREEE (reference sequence). Trimming pared 1 base from V and 7 bases from J, leaving 12 bases between. The CDR3 consists of 13 residues.

V is TRBV5-1 and J is TRBJ2-3; TRBD2 agrees at 8 bases. From germline, CDR1 is SGHRS and CDR2 YFSETQ. V shed 4 bases and J 5 bases; nucleotides not matched to a gene: 3. CDR3 size: 13 residues. CDR3 region: CASSPGGEDTQYF. The CDR3 region has the DNA TGCGCCAGCAGCCCGGGGGGGGAAGATACGCAGTATTTT.

The rearrangement links TRBV10-1 to TRBJ2-2, with TRBD2 matching 10 bases. V shed 3 bases and J 6 bases; nucleotides not matched to a gene: 4. Germline V CDR1 and CDR2: WNHNN, SYGVQD (reference sequence). CDR3 length equals 15 residues. The CDR3, as DNA: TGCGCCAGCAGTGACCAGCGGGGGGGCTCCGGGGAGCTGTTTTTT. This encodes CASSDQRGGSGELFF.

V usage is TRBV6-5 and J usage is TRBJ2-4; TRBD2 is a possible D gene (7 bases). Germline assignment: CDR1 MNHEY and CDR2 SVGAGI. Trimming left V 0 bases short and J 3 bases short, with 12 bases between. The CDR3 length is 16 residues. DNA for the CDR3: TGTGCCAGCAGTTACTCGAGGGGGGGGATCAAAAACATTCAGTACTTC. Its protein product is CASSYSRGGIKNIQYF.

The J gene is TRBJ1-4, the V gene TRBV27, with D tentatively TRBD1 (5 bases). CDR1 is MNHEY and CDR2 is SMNVEV in the germline V gene (reference sequence). V was trimmed by 3 bases and J by 8 bases, leaving 10 bases between them. There are 13 residues in the CDR3. CDR3 nucleotides: TGTGCCAGCAGTTTGGGGGTGGGGGAAAAACTGTTTTTT. Translated, it gives CASSLGVGEKLFF. Combining the CDR3 with reference TRBV27 and TRBJ1-4 gives the whole variable domain EAQVTQNPRYLITVTGKKLTVTCSQNMNHEYMSWYRQDPGLGLRQIYYSMNVEVTDKGDVPEGYKVSRKEKRNFPLILESPSPNQTSLYFCASSLGVGEKLFFGSGTQLSVL.

The chain recombines TRBV7-8 with TRBJ2-2, with D tentatively TRBD2 (5 bases). The length of the CDR3 is 11 residues. CDR1 is SGHVS and CDR2 is FQNEAQ in the germline V gene. V lost 5 bases to trimming and J lost 11 bases, with 9 bases between them. The CDR3 region is CASSLRGELFF. The CDR3 bases are TGTGCCAGCAGCCTCCGGGGAGAGCTGTTTTTT.

As concerns this clone: Other DNA sequences from this sample encode an identical CDR3 as well. This chain connects TRBV5-1 to TRBJ1-2; weak D call: TRBD1 (6 bases). Germline-derived CDR1 and CDR2 are SGHRS and YFSETQ. V was pared by 0 bases and J by 2 bases, with 8 bases between. The CDR3 is 14 residues long. CDR3 nucleotides: TGCGCCAGCAGCTTGGGTCAGGGGAACTATGGCTACACCTTC. Translation gives CASSLGQGNYGYTF.

There are a few counts of this clone. This chain uses TRBV4-2 with TRBJ1-6; no clear D. CDR3 length: 14 amino acids. CDR1 and CDR2 from the germline V gene are LGHNA and YNFKEQ. Trimming cost V 2 bases and J 7 bases, with 9 bases left between them. CDR3 loop: CASSQPGLNSPLHF. For the CDR3, the DNA is TGTGCCAGCAGCCAACCGGGCCTAAATTCACCCCTCCACTTT.

Here the CDR3 reads CASYRAPNTEAFF. In DNA, the CDR3 is TGTGCCAGTTACCGGGCGCCGAACACTGAAGCTTTCTTT. The J gene is TRBJ1-1, the V gene TRBV12-3 or TRBV12-4; the D is unclear. There are 13 residues in the CDR3. V was cut by 9 bases and J by 1 base, with 12 bases left in between.

The rearrangement joins TRBV27 to TRBJ1-4; D is possibly TRBD1 (5 bases). Germline V gives CDR1 MNHEY, CDR2 SMNVEV (reference sequence). The CDR3 is 15 residues long. V lost 6 bases and J lost 7, with 18 bases in between. The chain's CDR3 is CASRGWGGRSEKLFF. The CDR3 nucleotides are TGTGCCAGCAGGGGATGGGGGGGAAGGAGTGAAAAACTGTTTTTT. The complete variable domain, with remaining parts taken from reference TRBV27 and TRBJ1-4, reads EAQVTQNPRYLITVTGKKLTVTCSQNMNHEYMSWYRQDPGLGLRQIYYSMNVEVTDKGDVPEGYKVSRKEKRNFPLILESPSPNQTSLYFCASRGWGGRSEKLFFGSGTQLSVL.

The genes are TRBV24-1 and TRBJ2-2, with 7 nucleotides matching TRBD1. The germline CDR1 and CDR2 sequences are KGHDR and SFDVKD. J was trimmed by 2 bases and V by 4 bases; bases with no gene match: 6. The CDR3 runs to 16 residues. CDR3 loop: CATSDLRQGNTGELFF. The CDR3 nucleotides read TGTGCCACCAGTGACCTAAGACAGGGCAACACCGGGGAGCTGTTTTTT.

This clone was recorded once. This rearrangement joins TRBV3-1 (or the pseudogene TRBV3-2) to TRBJ2-3; D possibly corresponds to TRBD1 (5 bases). The germline gives CDR1 LGHDT, CDR2 YNNKEL (reference sequence). Trimming removed 5 bases from V and 8 bases from J, with 14 bases in between. The CDR3 runs to 13 residues. CDR3 nucleotides: TGTGCCAGCAGCTCCCTAGGGGTCGGTACGCAGTATTTT. It yields the protein CASSSLGVGTQYF.

Of note for this clone: Mismatch with germline at one junction end may stem from a read error. The rearrangement uses TRBV5-1 and TRBJ2-3; D not certain. Looked up from germline, CDR1 is SGHRS and CDR2 is YFSETQ. CDR3 length: 12 amino acids. Here the CDR3 DNA reads TGCGCCAGCAGCTTGGGCTCAGATACGCAGTGTTTT. Protein: CASSLGSDTQCF.

The rearrangement uses TRBV10-3 and TRBJ2-7, with D possibly matching TRBD1 (6 bases). Germline CDR1 and CDR2: ENHRY and SYGVKD. V lost 5 bases, J lost 3 bases, and 14 bases lay in between. The CDR3 runs 14 residues. The CDR3 reads CAISRDISIYEQYF. DNA of the CDR3: TGTGCCATCAGTCGGGACATCTCAATCTACGAGCAGTACTTC.

The chain uses TRBV12-3 or TRBV12-4 and TRBJ1-5; D ambiguous. The CDR3 covers 13 residues. V was cut by 6 bases and J by 4 bases, with 10 bases left in between. CDR3 sequence: CASSWTDNQPQHF. The CDR3 DNA sequence: TGTGCCAGCAGCTGGACGGATAATCAGCCCCAGCATTTT.